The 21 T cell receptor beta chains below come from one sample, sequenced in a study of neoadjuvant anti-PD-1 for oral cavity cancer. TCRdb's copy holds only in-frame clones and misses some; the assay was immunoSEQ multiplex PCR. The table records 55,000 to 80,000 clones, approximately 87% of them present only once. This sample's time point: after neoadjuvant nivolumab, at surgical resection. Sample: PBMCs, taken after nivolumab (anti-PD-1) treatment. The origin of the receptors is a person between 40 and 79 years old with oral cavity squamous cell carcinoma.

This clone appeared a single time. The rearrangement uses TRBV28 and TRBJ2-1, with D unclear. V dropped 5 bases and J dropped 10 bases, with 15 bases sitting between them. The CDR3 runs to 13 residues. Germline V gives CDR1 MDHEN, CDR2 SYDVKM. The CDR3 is CASSVPTPQEQFF. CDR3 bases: TGTGCCAGCAGTGTCCCGACACCTCAGGAGCAGTTCTTC. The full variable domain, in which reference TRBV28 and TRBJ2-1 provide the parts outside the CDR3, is DVKVTQSSRYLVKRTGEKVFLECVQDMDHENMFWYRQDPGLGLRLIYFSYDVKMKEKGDIPEGYSVSREKKERFSLILESASTNQTSMYLCASSVPTPQEQFFGPGTRLTVL.

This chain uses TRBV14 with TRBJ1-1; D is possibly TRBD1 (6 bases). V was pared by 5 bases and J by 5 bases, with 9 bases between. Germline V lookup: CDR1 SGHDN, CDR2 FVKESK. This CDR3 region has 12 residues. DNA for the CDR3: TGTGCCAGCAGCAGCACAGGGACTGAAGCTTTCTTT. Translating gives CASSSTGTEAFF.

The CDR3 protein is CASSLGLAGGPGTQYF. CDR3 bases: TGTGCCAGCAGCTTAGGACTAGCGGGGGGGCCGGGTACGCAGTATTTT. V usage is TRBV5-6 and J usage is TRBJ2-3; 15 nucleotides line up with TRBD2. Looked up from germline, CDR1 is SGHDT and CDR2 is YYEEEE. V gave up 2 bases and J gave up 8 bases; unmatched junction bases: 6. CDR3 length equals 16 residues. Filled out from reference TRBV5-6 and TRBJ2-3, the complete variable domain reads DAGVTQSPTHLIKTRGQQVTLRCSPKSGHDTVSWYQQALGQGPQFIFQYYEEEERQRGNFPDRFSGHQFPNYSSELNVNALLLGDSALYLCASSLGLAGGPGTQYFGPGTRLTVL.

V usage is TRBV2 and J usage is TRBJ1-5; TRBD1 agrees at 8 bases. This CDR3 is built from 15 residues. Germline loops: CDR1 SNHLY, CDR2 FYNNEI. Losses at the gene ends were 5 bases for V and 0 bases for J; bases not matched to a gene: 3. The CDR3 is CASSHGQGSNQPQHF. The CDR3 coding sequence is TGTGCCAGCAGTCACGGACAGGGTAGCAATCAGCCCCAGCATTTT. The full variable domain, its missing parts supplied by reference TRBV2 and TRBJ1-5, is EPEVTQTPSHQVTQMGQEVILRCVPISNHLYFYWYRQILGQKVEFLVSFYNNEISEKSEIFDDQFSVERPDGSNFTLKIRSTKLEDSAMYFCASSHGQGSNQPQHFGDGTRLSIL.

The CDR3, as DNA: TGTGCCAGCAGCTTTCCACAGGGGGAATTCGACGAGCAGTACTTC. Translating it yields CASSFPQGEFDEQYF. V is TRBV5-4 and J is TRBJ2-7, with 8 bases matching TRBD1. Germline-derived CDR1 and CDR2 are SGHNT and YYREEE (reference sequence). V shed 2 bases, J shed 5 bases, and the junction held 9 bases outside the gene matches. The CDR3 covers 15 residues.

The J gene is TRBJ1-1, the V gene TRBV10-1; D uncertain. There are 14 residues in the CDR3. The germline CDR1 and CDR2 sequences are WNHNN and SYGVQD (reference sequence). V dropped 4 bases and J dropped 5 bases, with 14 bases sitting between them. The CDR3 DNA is TGCGCCAGCAGTGTTGGGAGGGTAGGTACTGAAGCTTTCTTT. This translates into CASSVGRVGTEAFF.

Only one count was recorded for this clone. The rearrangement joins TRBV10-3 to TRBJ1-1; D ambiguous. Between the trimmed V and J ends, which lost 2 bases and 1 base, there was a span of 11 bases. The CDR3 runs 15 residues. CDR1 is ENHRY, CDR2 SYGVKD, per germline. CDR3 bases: TGTGCCATCAGTGAGCCCCACCTAGGGAACACTGAAGCTTTCTTT. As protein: CAISEPHLGNTEAFF.

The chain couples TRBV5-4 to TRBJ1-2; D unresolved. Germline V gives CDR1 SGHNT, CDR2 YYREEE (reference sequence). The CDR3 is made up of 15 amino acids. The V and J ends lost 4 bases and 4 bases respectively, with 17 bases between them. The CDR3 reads CASSPSRRVAYGYTF. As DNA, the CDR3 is TGTGCCAGCAGCCCGTCGCGAAGGGTTGCCTATGGCTACACCTTC. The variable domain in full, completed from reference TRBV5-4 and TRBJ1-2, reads ETGVTQSPTHLIKTRGQQVTLRCSSQSGHNTVSWYQQALGQGPQFIFQYYREEENGRGNFPPRFSGLQFPNYSSELNVNALELDDSALYLCASSPSRRVAYGYTFGSGTRLTVV.

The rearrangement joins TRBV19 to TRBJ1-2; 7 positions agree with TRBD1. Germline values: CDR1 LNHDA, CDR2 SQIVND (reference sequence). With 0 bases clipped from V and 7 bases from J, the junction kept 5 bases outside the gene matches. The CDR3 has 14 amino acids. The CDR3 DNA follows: TGTGCCAGTAGTATAGATTGGGGACAGCTTGGCTACACCTTC. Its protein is CASSIDWGQLGYTF.

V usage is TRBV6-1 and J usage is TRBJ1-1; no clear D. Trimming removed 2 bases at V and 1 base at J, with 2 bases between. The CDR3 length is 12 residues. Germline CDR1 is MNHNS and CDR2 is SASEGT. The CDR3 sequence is CASSEWNTEAFF. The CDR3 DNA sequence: TGTGCCAGCAGTGAATGGAACACTGAAGCTTTCTTT.

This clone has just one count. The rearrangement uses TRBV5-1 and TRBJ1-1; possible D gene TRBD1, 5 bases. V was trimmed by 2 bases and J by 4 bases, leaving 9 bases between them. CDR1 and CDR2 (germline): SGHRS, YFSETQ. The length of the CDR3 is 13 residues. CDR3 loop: CASSFQGPTEAFF. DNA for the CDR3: TGCGCCAGCAGCTTTCAGGGTCCCACTGAAGCTTTCTTT.

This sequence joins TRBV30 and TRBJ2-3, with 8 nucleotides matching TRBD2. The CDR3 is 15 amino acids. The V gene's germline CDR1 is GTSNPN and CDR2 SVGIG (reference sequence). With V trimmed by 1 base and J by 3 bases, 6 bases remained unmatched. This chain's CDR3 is CAWSASGGATDTQYF. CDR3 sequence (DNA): TGTGCCTGGAGTGCGAGCGGGGGAGCTACAGATACGCAGTATTTT. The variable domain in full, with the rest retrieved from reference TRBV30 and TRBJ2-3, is SQTIHQWPATLVQPVGSPLSLECTVEGTSNPNLYWYRQAAGRGLQLLFYSVGIGQISSEVPQNLSASRPQDRQFILSSKKLLLSDSGFYLCAWSASGGATDTQYFGPGTRLTVL.

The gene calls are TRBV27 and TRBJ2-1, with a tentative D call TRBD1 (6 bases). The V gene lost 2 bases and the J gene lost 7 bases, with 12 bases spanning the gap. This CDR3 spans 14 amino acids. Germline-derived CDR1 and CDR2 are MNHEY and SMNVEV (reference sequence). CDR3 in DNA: TGTGCCAGCAGTTTAAGCCCGCAGGGGAATGAGCAGTTCTTC. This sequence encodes CASSLSPQGNEQFF.

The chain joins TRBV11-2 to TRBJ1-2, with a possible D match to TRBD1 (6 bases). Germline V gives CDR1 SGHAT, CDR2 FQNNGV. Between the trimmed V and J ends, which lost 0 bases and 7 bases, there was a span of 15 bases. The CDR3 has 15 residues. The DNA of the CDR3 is TGTGCCAGCAGCTTAGACCCATCAGGGGTCGGTGGCTACACCTTC. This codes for CASSLDPSGVGGYTF.

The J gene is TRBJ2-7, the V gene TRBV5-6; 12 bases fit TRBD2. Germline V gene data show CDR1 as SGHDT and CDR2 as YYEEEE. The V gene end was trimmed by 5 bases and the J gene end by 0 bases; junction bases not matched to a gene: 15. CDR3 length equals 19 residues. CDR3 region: CASSLPWGLAGLSSYEQYF. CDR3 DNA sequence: TGTGCCAGCAGTTTGCCTTGGGGACTAGCGGGTCTTTCCTCCTACGAGCAGTACTTC.

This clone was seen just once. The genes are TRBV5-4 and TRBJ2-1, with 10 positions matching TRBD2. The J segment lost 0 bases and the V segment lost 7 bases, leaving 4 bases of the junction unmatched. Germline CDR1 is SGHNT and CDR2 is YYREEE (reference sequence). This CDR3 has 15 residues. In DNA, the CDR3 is TGTGCCAGCCAGCGGGGGGGCGACTCCTACAATGAGCAGTTCTTC. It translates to CASQRGGDSYNEQFF.

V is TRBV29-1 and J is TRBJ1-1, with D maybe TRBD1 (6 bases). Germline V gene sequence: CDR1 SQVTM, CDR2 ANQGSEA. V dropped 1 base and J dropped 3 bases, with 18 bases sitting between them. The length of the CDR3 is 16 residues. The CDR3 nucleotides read TGCAGCGTTGAAGGTTCCAGGGGCCTGAAGTACACTGAAGCTTTCTTT. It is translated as CSVEGSRGLKYTEAFF. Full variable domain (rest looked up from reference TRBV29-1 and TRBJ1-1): SAVISQKPSRDICQRGTSLTIQCQVDSQVTMMFWYRQQPGQSLTLIATANQGSEATYESGFVIDKFPISRPNLTFSTLTVSNMSPEDSSIYLCSVEGSRGLKYTEAFFGQGTRLTVV.

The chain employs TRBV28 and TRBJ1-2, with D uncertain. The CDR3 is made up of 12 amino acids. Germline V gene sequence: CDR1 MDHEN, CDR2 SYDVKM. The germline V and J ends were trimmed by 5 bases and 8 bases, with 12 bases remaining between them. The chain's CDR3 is CASSPGPRGYTF. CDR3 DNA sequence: TGTGCCAGCAGTCCCGGACCTCGGGGCTACACCTTC.

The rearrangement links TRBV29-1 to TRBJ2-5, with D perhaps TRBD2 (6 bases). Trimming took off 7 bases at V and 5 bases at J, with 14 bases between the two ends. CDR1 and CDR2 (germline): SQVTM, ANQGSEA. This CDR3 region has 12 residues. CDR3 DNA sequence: TGCAGCGCGGAGCGGGTGGGGGAGACCCAGTACTTC. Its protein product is CSAERVGETQYF.

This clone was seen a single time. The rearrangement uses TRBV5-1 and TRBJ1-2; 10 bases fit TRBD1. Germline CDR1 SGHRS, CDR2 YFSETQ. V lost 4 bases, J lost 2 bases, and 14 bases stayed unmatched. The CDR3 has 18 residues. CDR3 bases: TGCGCCAGCAGCCGCGCCGGAGACAGGGGGCTCCCCAACTATGGCTACACCTTC. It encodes CASSRAGDRGLPNYGYTF.

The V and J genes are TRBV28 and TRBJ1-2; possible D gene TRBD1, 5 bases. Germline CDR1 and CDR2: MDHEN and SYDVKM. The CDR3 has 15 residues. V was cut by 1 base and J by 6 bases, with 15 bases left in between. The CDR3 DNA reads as TGTGCCAGCAGTTTATTCGGGCCGGGGGACGATGGCTACACCTTC. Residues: CASSLFGPGDDGYTF.